Shown below are 8 T cell receptor beta chains from a single sample sequenced in a study of T cells in Graves' hyperthyroidism and ophthalmopathy. Amplified TCR beta CDR3 regions came from RNA transcripts. A first-round RT-PCR of the TCR CDR3 used the HTBI primer set. Using its own MiXCR run on the multiplex PCR reads, TCRdb lists one record per CDR3 protein. The profile shows some 650,000 distinct CDR3 sequences, approximately 15% of them singletons. The sequenced material came from blood. These receptors all come from a woman aged 40 to 50 with Graves' ophthalmopathy.

The chain combines TRBV7-9 with TRBJ2-7; D call uncertain. V dropped 5 bases and J dropped 3 bases, with 14 bases sitting between them. Germline loops: CDR1 SEHNR, CDR2 FQNEAQ (reference sequence). This CDR3 is built from 14 residues. CDR3 sequence: CASSTTQHFYEQYF. The CDR3 DNA is TGTGCCAGCAGCACCACGCAGCATTTCTACGAGCAGTACTTC.

This clonotype has only one observation. V and J are TRBV20-1 and TRBJ2-3; the match to TRBD2 covers 8 bases. Germline V gives CDR1 DFQATT, CDR2 SNEGSKA (reference sequence). After removal of 3 bases from V and 3 bases from J, the junction contained 8 bases not matched to a gene. The CDR3 sequence is 15 residues long. CDR3 sequence (DNA): TGCAGTGCTAGTGATAGCGGGGTAGCGACAGATACGCAGTATTTT. It encodes CSASDSGVATDTQYF.

This clonotype turned up a few times. The CDR3 sequence is CASSSSSRGTQETQYF. The CDR3 DNA is TGTGCCAGCAGTTCCTCCTCCCGGGGAACCCAAGAGACCCAGTACTTC. V is TRBV27 and J is TRBJ2-5; weak D call: TRBD2 (5 bases). Per the germline V gene, CDR1 is MNHEY and CDR2 is SMNVEV (reference sequence). The V gene lost 4 bases and the J gene lost 1 base, with 16 bases spanning the gap. The CDR3 is 16 residues long.

This clonotype was counted ten times or more. This sequence joins TRBV27 and TRBJ2-7, with 7 bases aligning to TRBD1. The V and J ends lost 5 bases and 3 bases, in that order; junction bases with no gene match: 7. Germline-derived CDR1 and CDR2 are MNHEY and SMNVEV (reference sequence). The CDR3 spans 14 residues. CDR3 amino acids: CASSPGQALYEQYF. DNA for the CDR3: TGTGCCAGCAGTCCCGGACAGGCCCTCTACGAGCAGTACTTC.

The CDR3 loop is CASSFNWRDEQFF. In DNA, the CDR3 is TGCGCCAGCAGCTTCAATTGGAGGGATGAGCAGTTCTTC. The chain uses TRBV5-1 and TRBJ2-1; TRBD2 might be the D (6 bases). Germline V gives CDR1 SGHRS, CDR2 YFSETQ. The CDR3 extends over 13 amino acids. Trimming took off 2 bases at V and 8 bases at J, with 11 bases between the two ends.

The CDR3 region has the DNA TGTGCCAGCAGCCAAGATATAACTAGCGGTGACAATGAGCAGTTCTTC. Encoded protein: CASSQDITSGDNEQFF. The chain recombines TRBV3-1 with TRBJ2-1; 8 bases map to TRBD2. Unmatched junction bases numbered 6, after V lost 0 bases and J lost 5 bases. This CDR3 spans 16 amino acids. The germline CDR1 and CDR2 sequences are LGHDT and YNNKEL (reference sequence).

The chain joins TRBV7-8 to TRBJ1-2; a possible D gene is TRBD1 (5 bases). Germline V gives CDR1 SGHVS, CDR2 FQNEAQ. The CDR3 is 13 amino acids. V lost 1 base, J lost 5 bases, and 8 bases lay in between. CDR3 amino acids: CASSLERQYGYTF. For the CDR3, the DNA is TGTGCCAGCAGCTTAGAACGACAGTATGGCTACACCTTC.

This clonotype was counted ten times or more. CDR3 coding DNA: TGCAGTGCTCCCCGTACGGGTTTGAACACTGAAGCTTTCTTT. Protein: CSAPRTGLNTEAFF. The chain joins TRBV20-1 to TRBJ1-1; D unresolved. The CDR3 is made up of 14 amino acids. With 5 bases removed from V and 0 bases from J, the gap between germline ends came to 13 bases. In germline, CDR1 is DFQATT, CDR2 SNEGSKA (reference sequence).